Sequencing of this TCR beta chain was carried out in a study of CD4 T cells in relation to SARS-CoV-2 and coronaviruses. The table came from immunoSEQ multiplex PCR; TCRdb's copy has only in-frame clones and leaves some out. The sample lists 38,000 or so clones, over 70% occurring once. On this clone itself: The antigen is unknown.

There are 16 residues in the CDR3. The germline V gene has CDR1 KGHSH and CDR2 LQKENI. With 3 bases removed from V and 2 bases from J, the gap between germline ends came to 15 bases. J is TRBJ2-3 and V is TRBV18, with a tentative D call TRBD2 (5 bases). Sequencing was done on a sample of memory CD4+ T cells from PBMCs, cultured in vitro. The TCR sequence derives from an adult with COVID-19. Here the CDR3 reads CASSPQEAFSTDTQYF. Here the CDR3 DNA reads TGTGCCAGCTCACCCCAGGAGGCGTTTTCCACAGATACGCAGTATTTT.